Below, one T cell receptor (beta chain) is given with its context. MiXCR, applied by TCRdb to the RACE reads, yields one record per CDR3 protein. The sample contains 56,000 or so distinct CDR3 sequences, 9.6% of which appear only once. CDR1 is MNHEY and CDR2 is SVGEGT in the germline V gene. V lost 2 bases and J lost 0, with 8 bases in between. This CDR3 comprises 14 residues. Time point reported: pre-sensitization, week 0. Treatment reported: therapeutic diphenylcyclopropenone sensitization with weekly scalp DPC. Unfractionated whole blood was the source from which total RNA was extracted. These data are taken from a study of human T cells and chemical hapten exposure.

The chain uses TRBV6-2 or TRBV6-3 and TRBJ2-7; D is perhaps TRBD2 (6 bases). The material was whole blood, obtained in connection with sensitization to the hapten diphenylcyclopropenone (DPC). This sequence was found in a woman in her 30s with alopecia areata. Some clones in this sample may be carry-over from other donors' samples. This CDR3 is CASSYQGLSYEQYF. The CDR3 region has the DNA TGTGCCAGCAGTTACCAGGGACTCTCCTACGAGCAGTACTTC.